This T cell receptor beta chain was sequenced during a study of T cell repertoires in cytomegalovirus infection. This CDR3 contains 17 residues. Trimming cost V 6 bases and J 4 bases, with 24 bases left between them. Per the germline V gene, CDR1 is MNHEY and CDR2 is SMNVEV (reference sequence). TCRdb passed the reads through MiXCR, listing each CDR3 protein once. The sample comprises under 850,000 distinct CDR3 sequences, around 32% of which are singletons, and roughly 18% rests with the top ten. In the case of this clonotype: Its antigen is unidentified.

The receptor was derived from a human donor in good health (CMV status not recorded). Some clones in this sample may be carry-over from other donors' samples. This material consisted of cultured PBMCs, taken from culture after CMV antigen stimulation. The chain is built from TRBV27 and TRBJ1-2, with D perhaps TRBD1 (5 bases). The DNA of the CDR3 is TGTGCCAGCAGAAGTCCAAGTAGACAGCCCTCGGGCTATGGCTACACCTTC. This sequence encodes CASRSPSRQPSGYGYTF.